The present TCR beta chain was sequenced within a study of shared T cell receptors in the human thymus. CDR1 and CDR2 from the germline V gene are SGHAT and FQNNGV. The CDR3 runs 17 residues. V shed 5 bases and J shed 0 bases, with 19 bases lying between them. Clones were sequenced by immunoSEQ multiplex PCR, and TCRdb holds only the in-frame ones, with some missing. The sample yields about 710,000 clones, 70% to 90% seen once. The data also belong to a second study, concerning human thymus T cells. That work contributes: Corrective surgery for congenital heart defects was being performed on the healthy Finnish infants who served as donors. Corrective cardiac surgery supplied the resected thymus tissue. Gene usage for V and J segments appeared biased in thymic and blood repertoires. Related studies noted strongly shared thymic repertoires across unrelated people.

The specimen was thymocytes. This rearrangement joins TRBV11-2 to TRBJ2-5, with D possibly being TRBD1 (6 bases). The receptor's source is a boy younger than two with a congenital heart defect. This CDR3 is CASSPSGLGHNQETQYF. The CDR3 DNA reads TGTGCCAGCAGCCCCTCCGGGCTGGGACATAACCAAGAGACCCAGTACTTC. Full variable domain (outside the CDR3, taken from reference TRBV11-2 and TRBJ2-5): EAGVAQSPRYKIIEKRQSVAFWCNPISGHATLYWYQQILGQGPKLLIQFQNNGVVDDSQLPKDRFSAERLKGVDSTLKIQPAKLEDSAVYLCASSPSGLGHNQETQYFGPGTRLLVL.